This TCR beta chain emerged from a study of blood T cell repertoires in COVID-19. Study as a whole: T cells, B-cell-depleted T cells, or PBMCs supplied cDNA or gDNA.

The data were produced by immunoSEQ multiplex PCR, yet TCRdb's version contains in-frame clones alone and is incomplete. This sample has about 84,000 clones, with around 83% found just once. J gave up 1 base and V 3 bases, and 9 bases lay outside the gene matches. The germline V gene encodes CDR1 KGHSH and CDR2 LQKENI. The CDR3 sequence is 18 residues long. This chain joins TRBV18 and TRBJ2-1; 10 bases match TRBD1. The sequencing input was peripheral blood. This sequence was found in a man at least 80 years old with active or convalescent COVID-19. This CDR3 is CASSPGTGAQKSYNEQFF. The CDR3 coding sequence is TGTGCCAGCTCACCCGGGACAGGGGCGCAGAAATCCTACAATGAGCAGTTCTTC.